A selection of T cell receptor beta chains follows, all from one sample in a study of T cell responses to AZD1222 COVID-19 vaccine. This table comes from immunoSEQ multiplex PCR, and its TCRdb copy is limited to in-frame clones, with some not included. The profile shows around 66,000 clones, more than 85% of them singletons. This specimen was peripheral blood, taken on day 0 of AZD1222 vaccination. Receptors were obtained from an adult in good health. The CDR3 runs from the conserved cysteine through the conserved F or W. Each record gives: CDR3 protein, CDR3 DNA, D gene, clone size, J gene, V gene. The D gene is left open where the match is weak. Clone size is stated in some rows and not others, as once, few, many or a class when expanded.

CDR3aa: CASSLRSGGREAQYF
CDR3nt: TGTGCCAGCAGCCTTCGAAGCGGCGGTAGGGAGGCCCAGTACTTC
d_gene: .
abundance: .
j_gene: TRBJ2-5
v_gene: TRBV7-6

CDR3aa: CASSWGLGTPYF
CDR3nt: .
d_gene: .
abundance: once
j_gene: TRBJ2-7
v_gene: TRBV12-3/TRBV12-4

CDR3aa: CASSLVWSQVNTGELFF
CDR3nt: TGTGCCAGCAGCTTAGTATGGAGTCAGGTTAACACCGGGGAGCTGTTTTTT
d_gene: .
abundance: .
j_gene: TRBJ2-2
v_gene: TRBV7-9

CDR3aa: CASPSPGRDGYTF
CDR3nt: TGTGCCAGCCCTAGTCCAGGGAGGGATGGCTACACCTTC
d_gene: .
abundance: .
j_gene: TRBJ1-2
v_gene: TRBV7-8

CDR3aa: CSVLMDRDRNQPQHF
CDR3nt: TGCAGCGTTTTGATGGACAGGGATCGCAATCAGCCCCAGCATTTT
d_gene: TRBD1
abundance: once
j_gene: TRBJ1-5
v_gene: TRBV29-1

CDR3aa: CASSLGNSNEKLFF
CDR3nt: TGTGCCAGCAGCTTAGGGAATTCTAATGAAAAACTGTTTTTT
d_gene: .
abundance: .
j_gene: TRBJ1-4
v_gene: TRBV5-8

CDR3aa: CASSLPSGRANNEQFF
CDR3nt: TGTGCCAGCAGTTTACCTAGCGGGAGGGCAAACAATGAGCAGTTCTTC
d_gene: TRBD2
abundance: .
j_gene: TRBJ2-1
v_gene: TRBV28

CDR3aa: CASSLLTTDTQYF
CDR3nt: TGTGCCAGCAGCTTGTTGACGACAGATACGCAGTATTTT
d_gene: .
abundance: .
j_gene: TRBJ2-3
v_gene: TRBV11-2

CDR3aa: CASSEDRAPHTEAFF
CDR3nt: TGTGCCAGTAGCGAGGACAGGGCCCCTCACACTGAAGCTTTCTTT
d_gene: TRBD1
abundance: .
j_gene: TRBJ1-1
v_gene: TRBV19

CDR3aa: CASSYNERTGLYGYTF
CDR3nt: TGTGCCAGCAGCTACAACGAGAGGACAGGGCTCTATGGCTACACCTTC
d_gene: TRBD1
abundance: .
j_gene: TRBJ1-2
v_gene: TRBV11-2

CDR3aa: CASSEGSRGERGTSTDTQYF
CDR3nt: TGTGCCAGCAGTGAGGGGAGCAGGGGGGAGAGGGGGACCAGCACAGATACGCAGTATTTT
d_gene: .
abundance: .
j_gene: TRBJ2-3
v_gene: TRBV6-4

CDR3aa: CASSEIRGQAFF
CDR3nt: TGTGCCAGCAGCGAGATTAGGGGGCAAGCTTTCTTT
d_gene: TRBD1
abundance: .
j_gene: TRBJ1-1
v_gene: TRBV11-2

CDR3aa: CASSLVGQGQDTQYF
CDR3nt: TGCGCCAGCAGCTTGGTAGGACAGGGACAAGATACGCAGTATTTT
d_gene: TRBD1
abundance: .
j_gene: TRBJ2-3
v_gene: TRBV5-1

CDR3aa: CAWSLSVLTSYEQYF
CDR3nt: TGTGCCTGGAGTCTATCTGTACTGACCTCCTACGAGCAGTACTTC
d_gene: .
abundance: .
j_gene: TRBJ2-7
v_gene: TRBV30

CDR3aa: CASSLQGVNTEAFF
CDR3nt: TGCGCCAGCAGCTTACAGGGCGTGAACACTGAAGCTTTCTTT
d_gene: .
abundance: .
j_gene: TRBJ1-1
v_gene: TRBV5-1

CDR3aa: CASSPGQPYGYTF
CDR3nt: TGTGCCAGCAGCCCTGGACAGCCTTATGGCTACACCTTC
d_gene: .
abundance: .
j_gene: TRBJ1-2
v_gene: TRBV5-6

CDR3aa: CASSDRGTDTQYF
CDR3nt: TGTGCCAGCAGCGACAGGGGGACAGATACGCAGTATTTT
d_gene: TRBD1
abundance: once
j_gene: TRBJ2-3
v_gene: TRBV6-4

CDR3aa: CASSYGSGGQGRQPQHF
CDR3nt: TGTGCCAGCAGCTATGGGAGTGGTGGACAGGGCCGTCAGCCCCAGCATTTT
d_gene: TRBD1
abundance: medium-sized
j_gene: TRBJ1-5
v_gene: TRBV7-2

CDR3aa: CASRQGQSSGGYTF
CDR3nt: TGTGCCAGCAGACAGGGACAGTCCTCTGGGGGCTACACCTTC
d_gene: TRBD1
abundance: .
j_gene: TRBJ1-2
v_gene: TRBV6-5

CDR3aa: CASREPGGIDQPQHF
CDR3nt: TGTGCCAGCAGAGAACCAGGAGGGATCGATCAGCCCCAGCATTTT
d_gene: .
abundance: .
j_gene: TRBJ1-5
v_gene: TRBV6-6

CDR3aa: CASSFGRTGELFF
CDR3nt: TGTGCCAGCAGCTTCGGCAGAACCGGGGAGCTGTTTTTT
d_gene: .
abundance: .
j_gene: TRBJ2-2
v_gene: TRBV7-8

CDR3aa: CASSEGHSSYNSPLHF
CDR3nt: TGTGCCAGCAGCGAAGGACATAGCTCCTATAATTCACCCCTCCACTTT
d_gene: .
abundance: .
j_gene: TRBJ1-6
v_gene: TRBV7-6

CDR3aa: CASSEANRNSPLHF
CDR3nt: TGCGCCAGCAGCGAAGCAAACCGTAATTCACCCCTCCACTTT
d_gene: .
abundance: .
j_gene: TRBJ1-6
v_gene: TRBV5-1

CDR3aa: CASSLLTSGGYNEQFF
CDR3nt: TGTGCCAGCAGCCTATTGACTAGCGGGGGGTACAATGAGCAGTTCTTC
d_gene: TRBD2
abundance: .
j_gene: TRBJ2-1
v_gene: TRBV5-6

CDR3aa: CASSWGDLAKNIQYF
CDR3nt: TGTGCCAGCAGTTGGGGCGATCTAGCCAAAAACATTCAGTACTTC
d_gene: .
abundance: .
j_gene: TRBJ2-4
v_gene: TRBV6-6

CDR3aa: CASSAGTQREKLFF
CDR3nt: TGTGCCAGCAGCGCCGGGACCCAAAGGGAAAAACTGTTTTTT
d_gene: .
abundance: .
j_gene: TRBJ1-4
v_gene: TRBV11-3

CDR3aa: CASSAPGLVGDEQFF
CDR3nt: TGTGCCAGCAGCGCTCCGGGACTAGTAGGCGATGAGCAGTTCTTC
d_gene: TRBD2
abundance: .
j_gene: TRBJ2-1
v_gene: TRBV14

CDR3aa: CAWSVREGINYGYTF
CDR3nt: TGTGCCTGGAGTGTACGGGAGGGAATTAACTATGGCTACACCTTC
d_gene: .
abundance: .
j_gene: TRBJ1-2
v_gene: TRBV30

CDR3aa: CATGSRDSLGYTF
CDR3nt: TGTGCCACTGGAAGCCGGGACAGTCTTGGCTACACCTTC
d_gene: TRBD1
abundance: .
j_gene: TRBJ1-2
v_gene: TRBV28

CDR3aa: CASSSHLRTGSYNEQFF
CDR3nt: TGTGCCAGCAGCTCCCATCTTCGGACAGGGTCCTACAATGAGCAGTTCTTC
d_gene: TRBD1
abundance: .
j_gene: TRBJ2-1
v_gene: TRBV7-3

CDR3aa: CASSYQVGYEQYF
CDR3nt: TGTGCCAGCAGTTACCAGGTGGGCTACGAGCAGTACTTC
d_gene: .
abundance: .
j_gene: TRBJ2-7
v_gene: TRBV27

CDR3aa: CASSTLLTSTDTQYF
CDR3nt: TGTGCCAGCAGTACCCTATTAACTAGCACAGATACGCAGTATTTT
d_gene: .
abundance: .
j_gene: TRBJ2-3
v_gene: TRBV6-6

CDR3aa: CSVEVARDTEAFF
CDR3nt: TGCAGCGTTGAGGTGGCCAGGGACACTGAAGCTTTCTTT
d_gene: .
abundance: .
j_gene: TRBJ1-1
v_gene: TRBV29-1

CDR3aa: CASSFRLSTAYGYTF
CDR3nt: TGTGCCAGTAGTTTCAGACTCTCAACCGCTTATGGCTACACCTTC
d_gene: .
abundance: few
j_gene: TRBJ1-2
v_gene: TRBV19

CDR3aa: CASSFLAGANTEAFF
CDR3nt: TGTGCCAGCAGCTTCCTAGCAGGAGCAAACACTGAAGCTTTCTTT
d_gene: .
abundance: .
j_gene: TRBJ1-1
v_gene: TRBV7-2

CDR3aa: CASSLGGGTGYQPQHF
CDR3nt: TGTGCCAGCAGCTTGGGCGGGGGGACAGGATATCAGCCCCAGCATTTT
d_gene: TRBD1
abundance: .
j_gene: TRBJ1-5
v_gene: TRBV5-8

CDR3aa: CASSSFVGTDGYTF
CDR3nt: TGTGCCAGCAGCTCGTTTGTTGGGACAGATGGCTACACCTTC
d_gene: TRBD1
abundance: .
j_gene: TRBJ1-2
v_gene: TRBV5-7

CDR3aa: CASRPGQGGTDTQYF
CDR3nt: TGTGCCAGCAGACCCGGACAGGGTGGCACAGATACGCAGTATTTT
d_gene: TRBD1
abundance: .
j_gene: TRBJ2-3
v_gene: TRBV6-5

CDR3aa: CASTPGATNTEAFF
CDR3nt: TGTGCCAGCACCCCAGGGGCGACGAACACTGAAGCTTTCTTT
d_gene: .
abundance: .
j_gene: TRBJ1-1
v_gene: TRBV28

CDR3aa: CSASIGSYNEQFF
CDR3nt: TGCAGTGCTAGTATCGGCAGCTACAATGAGCAGTTCTTC
d_gene: .
abundance: .
j_gene: TRBJ2-1
v_gene: TRBV20-1

CDR3aa: CASSPSAGVYNEQFF
CDR3nt: TGTGCCAGCAGCCCCTCGGCGGGGGTTTACAATGAGCAGTTCTTC
d_gene: TRBD2
abundance: .
j_gene: TRBJ2-1
v_gene: TRBV7-9

CDR3aa: CASSPGAFNYGYTF
CDR3nt: TGTGCCAGCAGCCCCGGGGCCTTTAACTATGGCTACACCTTC
d_gene: .
abundance: .
j_gene: TRBJ1-2
v_gene: TRBV5-6

CDR3aa: CASSPRTGGGQPQHF
CDR3nt: TGTGCCAGCAGTCCCCGGACAGGGGGAGGTCAGCCCCAGCATTTT
d_gene: TRBD1
abundance: once
j_gene: TRBJ1-5
v_gene: TRBV27

CDR3aa: CASSFPRTEYNEQFF
CDR3nt: TGTGCCAGCAGTTTCCCCCGGACAGAGTACAATGAGCAGTTCTTC
d_gene: .
abundance: .
j_gene: TRBJ2-1
v_gene: TRBV28

CDR3aa: CASSLVVSENTEAFF
CDR3nt: TGTGCCAGCAGCTTGGTGGTATCCGAAAATACTGAAGCTTTCTTT
d_gene: .
abundance: once
j_gene: TRBJ1-1
v_gene: TRBV5-6

CDR3aa: CAISGTGGSEKLFF
CDR3nt: TGTGCCATCAGTGGGACAGGGGGCAGTGAAAAACTGTTTTTT
d_gene: TRBD1
abundance: once
j_gene: TRBJ1-4
v_gene: TRBV10-3

CDR3aa: CASSPRDNSPLHF
CDR3nt: TGTGCCAGCAGTCCACGAGATAATTCACCCCTCCACTTT
d_gene: .
abundance: .
j_gene: TRBJ1-6
v_gene: TRBV6-5

CDR3aa: CASSMEGNEVGYEQYF
CDR3nt: TGTGCCAGTAGTATGGAAGGGAACGAAGTAGGTTACGAGCAGTACTTC
d_gene: .
abundance: .
j_gene: TRBJ2-7
v_gene: TRBV19

CDR3aa: CSVGGREGPEQYF
CDR3nt: TGCAGCGTTGGAGGGCGGGAGGGCCCCGAGCAGTACTTC
d_gene: TRBD2
abundance: .
j_gene: TRBJ2-7
v_gene: TRBV29-1

CDR3aa: CASSQQETQYF
CDR3nt: TGTGCCAGCAGTCAACAAGAGACCCAGTACTTC
d_gene: .
abundance: .
j_gene: TRBJ2-5
v_gene: TRBV12-3/TRBV12-4

CDR3aa: CATSNKIPYGYTF
CDR3nt: TGTGCCACCAGCAACAAAATCCCCTATGGCTACACCTTC
d_gene: .
abundance: .
j_gene: TRBJ1-2
v_gene: TRBV15

CDR3aa: CASSLGPFHGMGQPQHF
CDR3nt: TGCGCCAGCAGCTTGGGTCCTTTCCACGGTATGGGCCAGCCCCAGCATTTT
d_gene: .
abundance: .
j_gene: TRBJ1-5
v_gene: TRBV5-1